This T cell receptor beta chain is from a study of sequential checkpoint blockade in melanoma. Clones were read by immunoSEQ multiplex PCR, and TCRdb kept only the in-frame ones, dropping some. This sample has 5,100 or so clones; about 29% occur once, and the top ten carry 20% to 25%. In this sample, this clone turned up a few times. Treatment noted: randomized to nivolumab then ipilimumab (arm A) or the reverse (arm B). Germline V gives CDR1 MGHRA, CDR2 YSYEKL. The V and J ends lost 0 bases and 0 bases respectively, with 12 bases between them. The CDR3 contains 17 residues. The chain combines TRBV4-1 with TRBJ1-3; D is unclear. The TCR was taken from a human donor with melanoma. This material consisted of tumor tissue (inferred from file names), taken from a patient given nivolumab and ipilimumab in sequence. The CDR3 DNA sequence: TGCGCCAGCAGCCAAGATTTTGGACGCAACTCTGGAAACACCATATATTTT. Translated: CASSQDFGRNSGNTIYF.